This T cell receptor beta chain is from a study of T cell repertoires in cytomegalovirus infection. About the research overall: Selection of CMV epitopes for the study included recently identified HLA-C-restricted and well-studied HLA-B-restricted ones. Public signatures in TCR beta pointed to CMV infection and matching HLA type. Whole-study findings and limits: Of the TCR beta families, the public ones yielded a cumulative frequency that identified carriers of CMV plus the relevant HLA. It was HLA-C-restricted CMV-specific TCR beta clonotypes that dominated the response ex vivo.

A few counts support this clonotype. As yet, its antigen is unknown. The CDR3 has 14 residues. The J segment lost 7 bases and the V segment lost 1 base, leaving 5 bases of the junction unmatched. Germline assignment: CDR1 SGDLS and CDR2 YYNGEE. In TCRdb, the reads were re-called with MiXCR into one record per CDR3 protein. The repertoire holds 400,000 to 600,000 distinct CDR3 sequences, with approximately 42% as singletons. The chain combines TRBV9 with TRBJ2-7, with 10 bases that match TRBD2. Sequencing used cultured PBMCs, obtained from culture after CMV antigen stimulation. This clonotype originated in a human donor in good health (CMV status not recorded). Some clones in this sample may be carry-over from other donors' samples. CDR3 region: CASSVSSSGGEQYF. The DNA for the CDR3 is TGTGCCAGCAGCGTAAGTTCTAGCGGGGGAGAGCAGTACTTC.